This TCR beta chain was profiled in a study of T cells after yellow fever vaccination. As for the study in general: The fractions with low cell numbers were processed using SMART-Seq v4 Ultra Low Input. Study observations and caveats: Abundant bulk-derived clonotypes could contaminate FACS-sorted repertoires. Reappearing after the booster were most of the clones from primary vaccination (around 95% CD4, 88% CD8).

At least ten counts were recorded for this clonotype. Its antigen is still unknown. A process of 5'RACE template switching, which added a universal primer site and UMIs, was used to make TCR cDNA. TCRdb reprocessed the 5' RACE reads via MiXCR and lists one record per CDR3 protein. The data hold around 180,000 distinct CDR3 sequences, with about 6% observed a single time. Germline loops: CDR1 ENHRY, CDR2 SYGVKD. The V end was cut by 6 bases, the J end by 0 bases, with 8 bases between. The CDR3 runs to 13 residues. Sequenced here: CD4+ T cells sorted from PBMCs, sampled on the day of the first yellow fever vaccination. This TCR derives from a man between 18 and 29 years old who received the YFV17D yellow fever vaccine. This chain uses TRBV10-3 with TRBJ1-1, with D uncertain. CDR3 bases: TGTGCCATCAGGAGCCAAATGAACACTGAAGCTTTCTTT. It is translated as CAIRSQMNTEAFF.